The 12 T cell receptor beta chains listed next were all sequenced from one sample in a study of cytomegalovirus exposure and HLA in healthy donors (dated by TCRdb to about 2017). Library generation was performed with the immunoSEQ multiplex PCR assay. For the multiplex PCR, a mixture combining 60 forward primers for TCR Vbeta segments and 13 reverse primers for TCR Jbeta segments was used. TCRdb stores this immuneACCESS table with in-frame sequences only. Part of the clones is absent; in the studies checked, under half of the shortfall reflects unresolved V genes, and no reason is known for the rest. The sample table holds over 55,000 clones, of which approximately 70% were seen once. Of the sample, less than 10% falls within the top ten clones. Sequencing was carried out using PBMCs. The receptors were sampled from a woman aged 50 to 60 in good health and CMV-seropositive.

This clone was recorded a few times. The rearrangement joins TRBV28 to TRBJ1-5; D unresolved. This CDR3 is 14 amino acids long. Per the germline V gene, CDR1 is MDHEN and CDR2 is SYDVKM. V lost 7 bases to trimming and J lost 4 bases, with 14 bases between them. The CDR3 sequence is CASTFPGINQPQHF. Here the CDR3 DNA reads TGTGCCAGCACCTTTCCGGGGATAAATCAGCCCCAGCATTTT.

The rearrangement links TRBV28 to TRBJ2-2; 8 bases align to TRBD1. In germline, CDR1 is MDHEN, CDR2 SYDVKM. Trimming cost V 6 bases and J 5 bases; bases outside gene matches: 5. The CDR3 runs to 14 residues. The CDR3 DNA reads TGTGCCAGCAGGGGCGGACAGGGTACCGGGGAGCTGTTTTTT. Protein sequence: CASRGGQGTGELFF.

The rearrangement joins TRBV5-1 to TRBJ2-3; weak D call: TRBD2 (6 bases). Germline loops: CDR1 SGHRS, CDR2 YFSETQ. Trimming took 1 base from V and 2 from J, leaving 14 bases between them. CDR3 length: 16 amino acids. The CDR3 DNA follows: TGCGCCAGCAGCTTGTATGTGGCGGGGACCACAGATACGCAGTATTTT. The encoded protein is CASSLYVAGTTDTQYF. Combining the CDR3 with reference TRBV5-1 and TRBJ2-3 gives the whole variable domain KAGVTQTPRYLIKTRGQQVTLSCSPISGHRSVSWYQQTPGQGLQFLFEYFSETQRNKGNFPGRFSGRQFSNSRSEMNVSTLELGDSALYLCASSLYVAGTTDTQYFGPGTRLTVL.

The chain employs TRBV28 and TRBJ2-5; 11 nucleotides line up with TRBD2. CDR1 and CDR2 (germline): MDHEN, SYDVKM. Unmatched junction bases numbered 6, after V lost 6 bases and J lost 0 bases. CDR3 length equals 16 residues. This chain's CDR3 is CASSLTSGGDQETQYF. As DNA, the CDR3 is TGTGCCAGCAGCCTAACTAGCGGGGGAGACCAAGAGACCCAGTACTTC. The full variable domain, its missing parts supplied by reference TRBV28 and TRBJ2-5, is DVKVTQSSRYLVKRTGEKVFLECVQDMDHENMFWYRQDPGLGLRLIYFSYDVKMKEKGDIPEGYSVSREKKERFSLILESASTNQTSMYLCASSLTSGGDQETQYFGPGTRLLVL.

The rearrangement joins TRBV15 to TRBJ1-2; perhaps TRBD1 as D (5 bases). Trimming took 9 bases from V and 0 from J, leaving 11 bases between them. CDR3 length equals 13 residues. Germline V gene lookup returns CDR1 LNHNV and CDR2 YYDKDF (reference sequence). The CDR3 coding sequence is TGTGCCACGCAGGGAGGCCCTAACTATGGCTACACCTTC. Its protein is CATQGGPNYGYTF.

The CDR3 DNA reads as TGTGCCAGCTACTACCATCAGGGCGAAAACTATGGCTACACCTTC. Encoded protein: CASYYHQGENYGYTF. The chain has TRBV28 and TRBJ1-2; D possibly corresponds to TRBD1 (5 bases). V lost 8 bases to trimming and J lost 2 bases, with 18 bases between them. CDR1 and CDR2 from the germline V gene are MDHEN and SYDVKM. The CDR3 loop spans 15 amino acids.

The genes are TRBV5-1 and TRBJ2-1, with 15 bases lining up with TRBD2. This CDR3 has 23 amino acids. V gave up 3 bases and J gave up 2 bases; unmatched junction bases: 21. Germline CDR1 SGHRS, CDR2 YFSETQ. The CDR3 DNA reads TGCGCCAGCAGCTCCCCCTCTAGTTCTGGGACTAGCGGGAGGAGTTTCCCCTACAATGAGCAGTTCTTC. Its protein product is CASSSPSSSGTSGRSFPYNEQFF.

The chain employs TRBV7-3 and TRBJ2-2, with D possibly matching TRBD2 (6 bases). This CDR3 has 13 amino acids. Deletions cut 9 bases from V and 6 bases from J, with 14 bases between. Germline lookup yields CDR1 SGHTA and CDR2 FQGTGA. The CDR3 protein is CASGQGGAGELFF. CDR3 DNA: TGTGCCAGTGGGCAGGGAGGAGCCGGGGAGCTGTTTTTT.

V gene TRBV10-1 combines with J gene TRBJ1-1; no clear D gene. The germline CDR1 and CDR2 sequences are WNHNN and SYGVQD (reference sequence). The length of the CDR3 is 14 residues. The V end was cut by 0 bases, the J end by 4 bases, with 9 bases between. CDR3 nucleotide sequence: TGCGCCAGCAGTGAGTCTTCGTCGGGCACTGAAGCTTTCTTT. Translating it yields CASSESSSGTEAFF.

The rearrangement uses TRBV6-6 and TRBJ2-6; D is possibly TRBD1 (6 bases). V lost 1 base and J 2 bases, leaving 9 bases between the germline ends. Per the germline V gene, CDR1 is MNHNY and CDR2 is SVGAGI (reference sequence). This CDR3 is built from 16 residues. CDR3 in amino acids: CASSYYGTPGANVLTF. In nucleotides, the CDR3 is TGTGCCAGCAGTTACTACGGGACACCTGGGGCCAACGTCCTGACTTTC.

As DNA, the CDR3 is TGCAGCGTTGAAGATCAGGCAGGGCATTTTTACAATGAGCAGTTCTTC. Translation: CSVEDQAGHFYNEQFF. The J gene is TRBJ2-1, the V gene TRBV29-1, with D perhaps TRBD1 (5 bases). Germline V lookup: CDR1 SQVTM, CDR2 ANQGSEA. This CDR3 comprises 16 residues. Trimming took off 0 bases at V and 4 bases at J, with 16 bases between the two ends.

A few counts support this clone. The chain carries TRBV28 and TRBJ1-2; D is perhaps TRBD1 (5 bases). The CDR3 is 13 amino acids. Looked up from germline, CDR1 is MDHEN and CDR2 is SYDVKM. The V end was cut by 8 bases, the J end by 4 bases, with 14 bases between. The DNA for the CDR3 is TGTGCCAGCTCAACGGTGGGGGGCTATGGCTACACCTTC. Translating gives CASSTVGGYGYTF.